This is a list of T cell receptor beta chains from one sample in a study of identical twins. In TCRdb, the 5' RACE reads were re-called with MiXCR into one record per CDR3 protein. The sample lists more than 400,000 distinct CDR3 sequences, roughly 15% occurring once. These same records also appear under a second study, on yellow fever vaccine responses in identical twins.

The source material was CD4+ T cells sorted from blood. The receptor set was obtained from a woman under 30 in good health. The CDR3 runs from the conserved cysteine through the conserved F or W. D genes are given only for firm matches. Size values are once, few and many counts, or a class for expanded clones, and some rows have none.

J gene	D gene	clone size	V gene	CDR3 DNA	CDR3 protein
TRBJ2-5	.	.	TRBV29-1	TGCAGCGTTGCGGCGCTTGGAGGCGCCCAGTACTTC	CSVAALGGAQYF
TRBJ2-7	.	few	TRBV20-1	TGCAGTGCTAGAGATGGCAGGAGCTCCTACGAGCAGTACTTC	CSARDGRSSYEQYF
TRBJ1-5	TRBD1	few	TRBV11-1	TGTGCCAGCAGCGTCGGGACAGGGGATTGGTATAGCAATCAGCCCCAGCATTTT	CASSVGTGDWYSNQPQHF
TRBJ2-1	.	few	TRBV4-1	TGCGCCAGCAGCCAAGATCTAGTCGACAATGAGCAGTTCTTC	CASSQDLVDNEQFF
TRBJ2-6	.	.	TRBV6-5	TGTGCCAGCAGTTCCCTCCAGGGGCGGACCCCTGGGGCCAACGTCCTGACTTTC	CASSSLQGRTPGANVLTF
TRBJ2-6	.	few	TRBV27	TGTGCCAGCAGTTTGATAGGGTCTAAGTCTGGGGCCAACGTCCTGACTTTC	CASSLIGSKSGANVLTF
TRBJ2-3	.	many	TRBV28	TGTGCCAGCAGTTCCCACCTAGGGGGAGGGACTAGCACAGATACGCAGTATTTT	CASSSHLGGGTSTDTQYF
TRBJ1-3	.	many	TRBV24-1	TGTGCCACCAGTGATGATATTGGAAACACCATATATTTT	CATSDDIGNTIYF
TRBJ2-5	.	few	TRBV10-3	TGTGCCATCAGTGAGACGACGGCAGCTCAAGAGACCCAGTACTTC	CAISETTAAQETQYF
TRBJ1-3	.	many	TRBV12-3/TRBV12-4	TGTGCCAGCAGACCCTCTGGAAACACCATATATTTT	CASRPSGNTIYF
TRBJ2-1	TRBD2	few	TRBV9	TGTGCCAGCAGCGTAGTATACGGGGGGGCCAATGAGCAGTTCTTC	CASSVVYGGANEQFF
TRBJ1-1	.	.	TRBV7-2	TGTGCCAGCAGCATGCCACGGAGATCCGAACGATACACTGAAGCTTTCTTT	CASSMPRRSERYTEAFF
TRBJ2-5	TRBD1	few	TRBV11-2	TGTGCCAGCAGGTGGGGACAGGGAACCCAAGAGACCCAGTACTTC	CASRWGQGTQETQYF
TRBJ2-5	TRBD1	.	TRBV6-2/TRBV6-3	TGTGCCAGCAGAATCCGCGCGACAGGGGCCCAAGAGACCCAGTACTTC	CASRIRATGAQETQYF
TRBJ2-3	TRBD2	few	TRBV9	TGTGCCAGCACCCCGACTAGCGGAAACACAGATACGCAGTATTTT	CASTPTSGNTDTQYF
TRBJ2-1	.	few	TRBV2	TGTGCCAGCAGTTCATCCACCGGGGCTTGGGCGTTCTTC	CASSSSTGAWAFF
TRBJ2-7	.	many	TRBV12-3/TRBV12-4	TGTGCCAGCAGTTTTGGCCCCTACGAGCAGTACTTC	CASSFGPYEQYF